This TCR beta chain was captured in a study of T-cell memory formation after mild COVID-19. About the study: Across donors, TCR clusters were largely donor specific.

This clonotype was seen at least ten times. As yet, its antigen is unknown. General observations from the study: Some clones that responded were present in memory (sampled pre-infection), which suggests cross-reactive memory joined. Second-wave clones that peaked on day 37 lacked confirmed SARS-CoV-2 specificity.

5'RACE primed at constant segments yielded TCR alpha and TCR beta cDNA libraries bearing sample barcodes and UMIs. TCRdb reprocessed the 5' RACE reads with MiXCR, giving one entry per CDR3 protein. This sample has tens of thousands of distinct CDR3 sequences; 16% occur once, and the top ten carry about 31%. The sequence was collected from an adult woman who had mild COVID-19 (a few samples of this study predate the infection). Cell type and time point are not known. The sequencing sample was made of PBMCs or a T cell subset sorted from them (not recorded which).

In DNA, the CDR3 is TGTGCCAGCAGCTCTAGCGGGGAATACTGGGAGACCCAGTACTTC. Residues: CASSSSGEYWETQYF. V and J are TRBV7-2 and TRBJ2-5, with 9 bases matching TRBD2. In germline, CDR1 is SGHTA, CDR2 FQGNSA. There are 15 residues in the CDR3. J was trimmed by 5 bases and V by 4 bases; bases with no gene match: 8.